The 5 T cell receptor beta chains listed next were all sequenced from one sample in a study of early T cells in non-severe SARS-CoV-2 infection. TCRdb reprocessed the 5' RACE reads via MiXCR and lists one record per CDR3 protein. Here the sample spans over 75,000 distinct CDR3 sequences, 15% being singletons. Sequencing used whole blood. The receptors come from an adult who was a healthcare worker with PCR-confirmed SARS-CoV-2 infection or an uninfected control (not recorded which).

The J gene is TRBJ1-1, the V gene TRBV7-9; D may be TRBD1 (5 bases). The CDR3 covers 12 residues. Trimming pared 3 bases from V and 10 bases from J, leaving 12 bases between. Germline loops: CDR1 SEHNR, CDR2 FQNEAQ (reference sequence). This CDR3 reads CASSFRGEAAFF. The DNA for the CDR3 is TGTGCCAGCAGCTTTCGGGGGGAGGCAGCTTTCTTT.

V gene TRBV5-1 combines with J gene TRBJ2-1, with D maybe TRBD2 (6 bases). The CDR3 totals 16 residues. Germline loops: CDR1 SGHRS, CDR2 YFSETQ. The V end was cut by 3 bases, the J end by 6 bases, with 19 bases between. In DNA, the CDR3 is TGCGCCAGCAGCTCTCGCGGGATGGAACGCGGCAATGAGCAGTTCTTC. Translated: CASSSRGMERGNEQFF.

This chain connects TRBV6-1 to TRBJ2-3; D not resolved. CDR3 length equals 11 residues. Trimming took off 4 bases at V and 4 bases at J, with 3 bases between the two ends. Germline V lookup: CDR1 MNHNS, CDR2 SASEGT. The CDR3 region is CASSASDTQYF. Here the CDR3 DNA reads TGTGCCAGCAGTGCTTCAGATACGCAGTATTTT.

This clonotype was observed a handful of times. The chain has TRBV9 and TRBJ2-3; 9 bases match TRBD2. Germline-derived CDR1 and CDR2 are SGDLS and YYNGEE. Unmatched junction bases numbered 8, after V lost 3 bases and J lost 3 bases. CDR3 size: 16 residues. The DNA of the CDR3 is TGTGCCAGCAGCGGAGGGACTAGCTTCGAGACAGATACGCAGTATTTT. Amino acids: CASSGGTSFETDTQYF.

The rearrangement links TRBV29-1 to TRBJ2-7; 8 positions agree with TRBD1. The CDR3 runs 12 residues. The trim removed 7 bases at V and 4 bases at J, leaving 6 bases unmatched. Per the germline V gene, CDR1 is SQVTM and CDR2 is ANQGSEA. In nucleotides, the CDR3 is TGCAGCGCAGGGGGCACTGGTTACGAGCAGTACTTC. Amino acids: CSAGGTGYEQYF.